This T cell receptor (beta chain) appears in the sequencing data of a study of blood T cell repertoires in COVID-19. The CDR3 extends over 12 amino acids. V lost 7 bases, J lost 4 bases, and 11 bases lay in between. The V gene's germline CDR1 is SQVTM and CDR2 ANQGSEA. Sequencing used immunoSEQ multiplex PCR; TCRdb keeps in-frame clones, though not all of them. The data contain more than 85,000 clones, approximately 75% of them seen just once; the ten biggest clones take up 4% to 5%. Sequencing input: peripheral blood. This receptor was taken from a woman aged 45-60 years with acute or convalescent COVID-19. The J gene is TRBJ1-5, the V gene TRBV29-1; D possibly corresponds to TRBD1 (5 bases). CDR3 DNA: TGCAGCGCGGGACGGGAGAATCAGCCCCAGCATTTT. It encodes CSAGRENQPQHF.